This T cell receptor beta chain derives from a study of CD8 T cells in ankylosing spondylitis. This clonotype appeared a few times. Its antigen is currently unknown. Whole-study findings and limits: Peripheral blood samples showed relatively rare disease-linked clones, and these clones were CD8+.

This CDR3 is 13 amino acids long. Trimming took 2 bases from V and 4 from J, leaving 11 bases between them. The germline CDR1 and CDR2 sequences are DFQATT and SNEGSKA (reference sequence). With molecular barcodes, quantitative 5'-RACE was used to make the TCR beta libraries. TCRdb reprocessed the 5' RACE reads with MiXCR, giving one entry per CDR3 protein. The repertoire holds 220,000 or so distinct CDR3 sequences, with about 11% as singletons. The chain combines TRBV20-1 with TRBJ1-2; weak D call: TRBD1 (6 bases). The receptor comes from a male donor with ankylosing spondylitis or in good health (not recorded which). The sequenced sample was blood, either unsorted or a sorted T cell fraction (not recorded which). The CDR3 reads CSARRGTGYGYTF. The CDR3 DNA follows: TGCAGTGCTAGAAGGGGGACGGGCTATGGCTACACCTTC.